The rows below give T cell receptor beta chains drawn from one sample of a study of molecular identifiers for immune sequencing clone quantification. TCRdb independently ran MiXCR on the PCR reads; one entry per CDR3 protein. The data hold about 640,000 distinct CDR3 sequences, with 20% observed a single time. Sequenced: naive CD8+ T cells from blood, with Jurkat cell RNA spiked in. The receptors stem from a human donor in good health. Some libraries in this study had Jurkat cell RNA spiked in. Both conserved end residues are part of each CDR3. D genes are given only for firm matches. Only part of the rows carry a size: once, few, many, or a class if the clone is expanded.

TRBD1,.,TRBV7-2,TRBJ2-4,CASSPWTGSLNVAKNIQYF,TGTGCCAGCAGCCCGTGGACAGGTTCCCTGAACGTGGCCAAAAACATTCAGTACTTC
.,many,TRBV24-1,TRBJ2-1,CATSDPRFYNEQFF,TGTGCCACCAGTGATCCCAGGTTCTACAATGAGCAGTTCTTC
.,many,TRBV12-3/TRBV12-4,TRBJ2-7,CASSPPPQQVSYEQYF,TGTGCCAGCAGTCCCCCTCCGCAACAGGTGTCCTACGAGCAGTACTTC
TRBD1,many,TRBV27,TRBJ1-5,CASRALGQGVYQPQHF,TGTGCCAGCAGGGCCCTTGGACAGGGGGTTTATCAGCCCCAGCATTTT
TRBD2,many,TRBV4-3,TRBJ2-3,CASSQDGGGADTQYF,TGCGCCAGCAGCCAAGATGGCGGGGGGGCAGATACGCAGTATTTT
.,many,TRBV6-6,TRBJ2-7,CASSYSTAYEQYF,TGTGCCAGCAGTTACTCGACAGCCTACGAGCAGTACTTC
.,many,TRBV28,TRBJ1-5,CASSLGYSSNQPQHF,TGTGCCAGCAGTTTGGGGTACAGTAGCAATCAGCCCCAGCATTTT
TRBD1,.,TRBV13,TRBJ2-7,CASNPRDRDHEQYF,TGTGCCAGCAACCCCCGGGACAGGGACCACGAGCAGTACTTC
TRBD2,many,TRBV28,TRBJ2-1,CASSSLGLAALSSYNEQFF,TGTGCCAGCAGTAGTTTAGGTCTAGCGGCCTTGAGCTCCTACAATGAGCAGTTCTTC
.,few,TRBV3-1,TRBJ2-3,CASSQDYPTDTQYF,TGTGCCAGCAGCCAAGATTACCCCACAGATACGCAGTATTTT
.,.,TRBV30,TRBJ2-1,CAWSTVVGASSYNEQFF,TGTGCCTGGAGCACCGTGGTGGGGGCTAGCTCCTACAATGAGCAGTTCTTC
.,many,TRBV11-2,TRBJ1-1,CASSLATYPGAFF,TGTGCCAGCAGCTTAGCGACCTACCCTGGAGCTTTCTTT
TRBD2,many,TRBV5-8,TRBJ2-7,CASSLASPPGLAEQYF,TGTGCCAGCAGCTTGGCGAGTCCCCCCGGACTAGCGGAACAGTACTTC
TRBD2,many,TRBV7-8,TRBJ2-3,CASSLEWSSGGALYTDTQYF,TGTGCCAGCAGCTTAGAATGGTCCAGCGGGGGGGCTCTATACACAGATACGCAGTATTTT
.,many,TRBV4-3,TRBJ2-7,CASSQARTGGTTEQYF,TGCGCCAGCAGCCAGGCCCGGACTGGGGGAACTACCGAGCAGTACTTC
.,many,TRBV7-9,TRBJ2-1,CASSLGLMNEQFF,TGTGCCAGCAGCTTAGGTCTGATGAATGAGCAGTTCTTC